This T cell receptor beta chain was obtained from a study of human T cells and chemical hapten exposure. Across the study: Throughout the approximately 26-week study, diphenylcyclopropenone was applied weekly to the patients' scalps. Predominantly women, the patients had alopecia areata, totalis or universalis. Broader study findings: Sensitization with DPC brought no change to TCRs above 1 in 1000 in frequency.

TCRdb itself ran the RACE reads through MiXCR, one entry per CDR3 protein. The table has approximately 160,000 distinct CDR3 sequences, roughly 26% seen once; the top ten hold under 2.5%. Time point: patch test 3, about 24 weeks after DPC sensitization. Documented treatment: therapeutic diphenylcyclopropenone sensitization with weekly scalp DPC. Extraction yielded total RNA from whole blood (unfractionated). In regard to this clonotype: The antigen remains unidentified.

The specimen comprised whole blood, sampled in connection with sensitization to the hapten diphenylcyclopropenone (DPC). This receptor was identified in a woman aged 18-30 years with alopecia areata. Some clones in this sample may be carry-over from other donors' samples.

This CDR3 reads CSVETMGGLEAGNTEAFF. CDR3 nucleotide sequence: TGCAGCGTTGAAACGATGGGGGGGCTGGAAGCGGGGAACACTGAAGCTTTCTTT. The chain couples TRBV29-1 to TRBJ1-1; D perhaps matches TRBD1 (6 bases). Trimming cost V 2 bases and J 1 base, with 23 bases left between them. This CDR3 is built from 18 residues. CDR1 and CDR2 (germline): SQVTM, ANQGSEA.